The clone carrying this T cell receptor beta chain has more than one count but fewer than ten. The antigen is undetermined. The CDR3 is 14 residues long. J gave up 2 bases and V 5 bases, and 5 bases lay outside the gene matches. Per the germline V gene, CDR1 is KGHSH and CDR2 is LQKENI. These data originate in a study of T-cell memory formation after mild COVID-19. Study at large: The two donors had largely donor-specific TCR clusters. Findings of the study overall: In second-wave clones peaking day 37, SARS-CoV-2 specificity remained unconfirmed. Researchers report contracting CD4+ clones mostly in CM and EM, with CD8+ clones in EMRA.

UMIs and sample barcodes were carried by the TCR alpha and TCR beta cDNA libraries that 5'RACE produced using constant-segment primers. A single record per CDR3 protein comes from TCRdb applying MiXCR to the 5' RACE reads. The sample yields a few hundred thousand distinct CDR3 sequences, 15% to 20% seen once. Sample: PBMCs or a T cell subset sorted from them (not recorded which). The J gene is TRBJ1-2, the V gene TRBV18; 7 bases align to TRBD1. The origin of this receptor is a man younger than 35 who had mild COVID-19 (a few samples of this study predate the infection). Cell type and time point are not known. Here the CDR3 reads CASSADRANYGYTF. The CDR3 DNA follows: TGTGCCAGCTCAGCCGACAGGGCCAACTATGGCTACACCTTC.